The entry that follows covers one T cell receptor (beta chain) sequence. Antigen: not known. PBMC sampling occurred before vaccination, two weeks after the third dose, and at progression. The data derive from a study of glioma-infiltrating T cells after dendritic cell vaccination. Study details: Patients had newly diagnosed or recurrent glioblastoma and received dendritic cell vaccines. Overall study results and limits: TCR clonality showed no direct relationship with survival.

This CDR3 contains 16 residues. Looked up from germline, CDR1 is MRHNA and CDR2 is SNTAGT. The junction had 7 bases not matched to a gene; V was cut back by 6 bases and J by 2 bases. TCRdb's copy holds only in-frame clones and misses some; the assay was immunoSEQ multiplex PCR. The table records 93,000 or so clones, about 80% of them present only once. This TCR derives from a human donor with glioblastoma. The specimen was blood, collected before dendritic cell vaccination. The chain is built from TRBV6-4 and TRBJ2-3, with 11 bases lining up with TRBD2. The CDR3 DNA reads as TGTGCCAGCAGCCCAGGGACTAGCGGACACACAGATACGCAGTATTTT. This translates into CASSPGTSGHTDTQYF.